Sequencing of this T cell receptor beta chain was carried out in a study of response to subunit inactivated influenza vaccine. Findings and limits, study-wide: Authors suggested seasonal influenza vaccinations each recruit few new T cells.

CDR1 and CDR2 (germline): KGHSH, LQKENI. With V trimmed by 4 bases and J by 4 bases, 15 bases remained unmatched. The CDR3 length is 18 residues. This clonotype came up many times. Its antigen is still unknown. MiXCR was run by TCRdb on the RT-PCR reads, yielding one entry per CDR3 protein. This sample has 550,000 to 800,000 distinct CDR3 sequences, with 15% to 19% found just once. Here the sequenced sample was PBMCs from blood, taken 11 to 12 days after vaccination. The chain recombines TRBV18 with TRBJ2-2; 7 positions agree with TRBD1. This clonotype was obtained from a man aged 45-60 years who received an inactivated influenza vaccine. CDR3 sequence: CASSLGPLQGPATGELFF. The CDR3, as DNA: TGTGCCAGCTCACTAGGCCCACTACAGGGGCCAGCCACCGGGGAGCTGTTTTTT.